This TCR beta chain was recorded in a study of blood T cell repertoires in COVID-19. Study-level information: Sites across the United States, Italy and Spain contributed samples from acute and convalescent COVID-19.

Data came from immunoSEQ multiplex PCR; TCRdb stores just in-frame clones and leaves some out. The data contain around 45,000 clones, more than 75% of them singletons. This CDR3 has 15 amino acids. Germline CDR1 and CDR2: LGHDT and YNNKEL (reference sequence). After removal of 4 bases from V and 3 bases from J, the junction contained 6 bases not matched to a gene. The sequence came from a man in his sixties with active or convalescent COVID-19. V gene TRBV3-1 (or the pseudogene TRBV3-2) combines with J gene TRBJ2-4; TRBD1 matches at 7 bases. The specimen was peripheral blood. The CDR3 region has the DNA TGTGCCAGCAGCCTACAGGGGTGGAACAAAAACATTCAGTACTTC. Translating gives CASSLQGWNKNIQYF.